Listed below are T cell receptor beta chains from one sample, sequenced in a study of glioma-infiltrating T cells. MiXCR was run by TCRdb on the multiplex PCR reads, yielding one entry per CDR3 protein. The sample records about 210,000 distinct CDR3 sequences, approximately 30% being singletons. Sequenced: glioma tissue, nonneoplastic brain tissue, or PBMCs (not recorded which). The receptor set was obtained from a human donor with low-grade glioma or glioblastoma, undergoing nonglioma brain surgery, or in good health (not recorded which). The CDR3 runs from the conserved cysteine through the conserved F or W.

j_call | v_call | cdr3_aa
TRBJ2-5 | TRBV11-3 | CASSSGQGRETQYF
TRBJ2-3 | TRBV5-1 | CASSQVGEADTQYF
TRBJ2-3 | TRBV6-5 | CASSYQDKGTQYF
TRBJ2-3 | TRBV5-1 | CASSGRLAGGTDTQYF
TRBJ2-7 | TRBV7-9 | CASSPAGVGGGQYEQYF
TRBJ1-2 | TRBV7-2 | CASSLAAREAGYTF
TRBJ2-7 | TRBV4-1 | CASSQGGLEINEQYF
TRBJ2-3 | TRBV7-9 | CASSLALGLAGNTDTQYF
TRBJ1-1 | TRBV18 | CASSPSEKDTEAFF
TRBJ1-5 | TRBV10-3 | CAISIQGGEPQHF
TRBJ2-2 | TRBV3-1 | CASSPPRAGGNTGELFF
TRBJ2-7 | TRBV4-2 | CASSQDGNYAYEQYF
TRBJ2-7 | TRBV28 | CASTLGEGVREQYF
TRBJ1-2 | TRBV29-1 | CSVRDRGHYGYTF
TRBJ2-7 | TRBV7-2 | CASSAAAGRSSYEQYF
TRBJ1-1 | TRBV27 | CASSSLWGRNTEAFF
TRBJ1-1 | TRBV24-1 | CATSDPLRGGRGTEAFF
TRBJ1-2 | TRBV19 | CASSIRDRAYGYTF
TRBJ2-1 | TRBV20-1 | CSLSKAGAYNEQFF
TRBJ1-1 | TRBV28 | CASSVGAEVNAEAFF